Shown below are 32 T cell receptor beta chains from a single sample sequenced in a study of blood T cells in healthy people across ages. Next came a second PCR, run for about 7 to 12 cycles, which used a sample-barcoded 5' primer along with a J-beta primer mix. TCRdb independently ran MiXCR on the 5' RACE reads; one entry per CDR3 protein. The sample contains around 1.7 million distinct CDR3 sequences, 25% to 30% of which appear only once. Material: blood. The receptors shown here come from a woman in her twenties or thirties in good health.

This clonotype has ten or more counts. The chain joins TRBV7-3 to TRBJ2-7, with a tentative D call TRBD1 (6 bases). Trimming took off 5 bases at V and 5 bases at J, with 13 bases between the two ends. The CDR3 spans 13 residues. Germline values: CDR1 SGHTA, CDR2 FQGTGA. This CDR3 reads CASSILDSDEQYF. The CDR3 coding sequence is TGTGCCAGCAGCATCCTGGACAGCGACGAGCAGTACTTC.

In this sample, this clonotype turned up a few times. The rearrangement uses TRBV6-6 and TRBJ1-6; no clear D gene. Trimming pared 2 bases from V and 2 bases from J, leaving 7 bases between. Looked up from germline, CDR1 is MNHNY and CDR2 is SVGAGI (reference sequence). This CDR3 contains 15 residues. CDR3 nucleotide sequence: TGTGCCAGCAGTTACGAGGGCGCCTATAATTCACCCCTCCACTTT. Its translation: CASSYEGAYNSPLHF.

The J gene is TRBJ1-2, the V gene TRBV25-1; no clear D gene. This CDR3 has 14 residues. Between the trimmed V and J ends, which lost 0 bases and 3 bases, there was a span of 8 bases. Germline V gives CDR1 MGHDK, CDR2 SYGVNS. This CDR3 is CASSEYGPDYGYTF. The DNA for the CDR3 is TGTGCCAGCAGTGAATATGGGCCAGACTATGGCTACACCTTC.

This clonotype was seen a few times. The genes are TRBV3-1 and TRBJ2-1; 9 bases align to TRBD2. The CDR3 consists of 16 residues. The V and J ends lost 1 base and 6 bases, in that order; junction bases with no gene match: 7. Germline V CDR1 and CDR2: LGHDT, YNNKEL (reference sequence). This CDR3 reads CASSQAFGGGANEQFF. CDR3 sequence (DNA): TGTGCCAGCAGCCAAGCGTTTGGCGGGGGGGCCAATGAGCAGTTCTTC.

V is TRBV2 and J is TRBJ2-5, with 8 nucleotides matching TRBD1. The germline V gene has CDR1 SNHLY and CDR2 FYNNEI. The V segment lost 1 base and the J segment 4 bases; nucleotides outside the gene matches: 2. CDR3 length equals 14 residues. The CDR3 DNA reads TGTGCCAGCAGTGAAGGACAGGGGATAGAGACCCAGTACTTC. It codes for CASSEGQGIETQYF.

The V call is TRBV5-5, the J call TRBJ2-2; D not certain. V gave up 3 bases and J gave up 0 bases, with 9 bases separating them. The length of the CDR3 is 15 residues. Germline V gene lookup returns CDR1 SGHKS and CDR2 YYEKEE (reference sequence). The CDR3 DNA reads TGTGCCAGCAGCTGGGCAGGTCCGAACACCGGGGAGCTGTTTTTT. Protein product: CASSWAGPNTGELFF.

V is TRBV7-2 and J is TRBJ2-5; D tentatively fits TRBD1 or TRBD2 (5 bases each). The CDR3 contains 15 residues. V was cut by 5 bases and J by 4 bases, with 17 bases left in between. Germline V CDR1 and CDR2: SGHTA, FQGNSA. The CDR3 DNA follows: TGTGCCAGCAGCGGCCAAGGGACGACGGGAGAGACCCAGTACTTC. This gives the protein CASSGQGTTGETQYF.

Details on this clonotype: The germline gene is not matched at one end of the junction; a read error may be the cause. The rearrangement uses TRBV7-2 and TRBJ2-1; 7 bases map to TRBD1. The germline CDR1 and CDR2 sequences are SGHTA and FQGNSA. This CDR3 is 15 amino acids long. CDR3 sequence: CASSRQGQGAYEQVF. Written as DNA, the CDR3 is TGTGCCAGCAGCCGACAGGGACAAGGGGCCTATGAGCAGGTCTTC.

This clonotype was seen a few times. Written as DNA, the CDR3 is TGTGCCAGCAGCTCCCTATACCGAATACGAGAGCAGTACTTC. Protein product: CASSSLYRIREQYF. This chain connects TRBV7-2 to TRBJ2-7; no definite D call. The CDR3 totals 14 residues. Between the trimmed V and J ends, which lost 4 bases and 7 bases, there was a span of 17 bases. Germline values: CDR1 SGHTA, CDR2 FQGNSA. Full variable domain (remainder filled in from reference TRBV7-2 and TRBJ2-7): GAGVSQSPSNKVTEKGKDVELRCDPISGHTALYWYRQSLGQGLEFLIYFQGNSAPDKSGLPSDRFSAERTGGSVSTLTIQRTQQEDSAVYLCASSSLYRIREQYFGPGTRLTVT.

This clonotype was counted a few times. The CDR3 coding sequence is TGTGCCAGCTTTTCAGCGGACTACGAGCAGTACTTC. Translating gives CASFSADYEQYF. The V call is TRBV28, the J call TRBJ2-7, with D possibly TRBD2 on 5 matching bases. The length of the CDR3 is 12 residues. The ends were cut back, 8 bases at V and 3 bases at J, with 11 bases in the middle. Germline-derived CDR1 and CDR2 are MDHEN and SYDVKM.

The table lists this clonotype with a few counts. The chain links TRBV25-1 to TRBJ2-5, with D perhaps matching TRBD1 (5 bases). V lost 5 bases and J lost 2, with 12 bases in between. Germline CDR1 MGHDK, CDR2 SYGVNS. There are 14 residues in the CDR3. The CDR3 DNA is TGTGCCAGCAGTCGCGGACACGCACAAGAGACCCAGTACTTC. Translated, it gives CASSRGHAQETQYF. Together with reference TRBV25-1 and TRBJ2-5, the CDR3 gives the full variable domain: EADIYQTPRYLVIGTGKKITLECSQTMGHDKMYWYQQDPGMELHLIHYSYGVNSTEKGDLSSESTVSRIRTEHFPLTLESARPSHTSQYLCASSRGHAQETQYFGPGTRLLVL.

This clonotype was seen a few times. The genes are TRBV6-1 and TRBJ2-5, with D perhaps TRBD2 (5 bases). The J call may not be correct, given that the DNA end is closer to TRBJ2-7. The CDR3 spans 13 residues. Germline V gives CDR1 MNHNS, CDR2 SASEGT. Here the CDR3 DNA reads TGTGCCAGCCTGGAGGTGGGCCATACCGAGCAGTACTTC. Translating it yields CASLEVGHTEQYF.

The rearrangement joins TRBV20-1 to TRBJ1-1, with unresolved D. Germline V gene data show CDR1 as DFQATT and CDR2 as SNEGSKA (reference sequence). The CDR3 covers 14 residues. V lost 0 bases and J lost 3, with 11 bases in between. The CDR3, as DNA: TGCAGTGCTAGAGATCGGACCTGGGACACTGAAGCTTTCTTT. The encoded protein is CSARDRTWDTEAFF.

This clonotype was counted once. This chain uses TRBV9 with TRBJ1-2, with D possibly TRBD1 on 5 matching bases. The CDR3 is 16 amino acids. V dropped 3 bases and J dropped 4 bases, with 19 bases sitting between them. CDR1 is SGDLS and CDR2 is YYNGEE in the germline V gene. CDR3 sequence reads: CASSESNGPGSYGYTF. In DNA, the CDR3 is TGTGCCAGCAGCGAGTCAAACGGGCCAGGGAGCTATGGCTACACCTTC.

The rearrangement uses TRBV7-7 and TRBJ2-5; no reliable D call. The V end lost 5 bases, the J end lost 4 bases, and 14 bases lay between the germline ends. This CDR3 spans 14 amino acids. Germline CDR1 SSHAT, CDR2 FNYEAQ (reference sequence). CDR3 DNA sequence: TGTGCCAGCAGCCTGCAAAAGGGTGTAGAGACCCAGTACTTC. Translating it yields CASSLQKGVETQYF.

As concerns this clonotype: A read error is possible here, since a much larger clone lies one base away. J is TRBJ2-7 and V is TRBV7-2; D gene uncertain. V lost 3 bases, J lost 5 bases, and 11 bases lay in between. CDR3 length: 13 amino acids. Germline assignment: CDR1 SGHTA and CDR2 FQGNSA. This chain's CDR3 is CASSFARTNEQYF. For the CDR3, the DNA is TGTGCCAGCAGCTTTGCCAGGACCAACGAGCAGTACTTC.

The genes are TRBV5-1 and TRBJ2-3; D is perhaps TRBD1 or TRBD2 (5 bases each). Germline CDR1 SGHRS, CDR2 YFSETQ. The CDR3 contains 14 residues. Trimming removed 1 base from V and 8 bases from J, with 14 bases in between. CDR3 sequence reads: CASSLRGDGGTQYF. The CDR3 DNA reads TGCGCCAGCAGCTTGCGAGGGGATGGGGGTACGCAGTATTTT.

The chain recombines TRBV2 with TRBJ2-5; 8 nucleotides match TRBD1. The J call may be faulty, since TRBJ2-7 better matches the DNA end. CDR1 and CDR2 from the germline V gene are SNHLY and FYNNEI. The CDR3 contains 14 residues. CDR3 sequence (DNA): TGTGCCAGCAGTCTGGACAGGGATAGTGGCGAGCAGTACTTC. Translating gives CASSLDRDSGEQYF.

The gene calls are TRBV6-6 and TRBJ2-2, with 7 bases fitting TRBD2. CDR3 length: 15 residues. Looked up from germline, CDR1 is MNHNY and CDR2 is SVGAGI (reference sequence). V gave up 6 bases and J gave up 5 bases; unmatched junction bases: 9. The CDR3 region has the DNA TGTGCCAGCAGCCAGGGACTAATGTGGACCGGGGAGCTGTTTTTT. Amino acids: CASSQGLMWTGELFF.

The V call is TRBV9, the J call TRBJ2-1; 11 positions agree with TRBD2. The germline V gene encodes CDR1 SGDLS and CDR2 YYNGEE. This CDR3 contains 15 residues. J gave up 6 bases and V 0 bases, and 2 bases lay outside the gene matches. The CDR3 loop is CASSVELAGGNEQFF. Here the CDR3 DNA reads TGTGCCAGCAGCGTAGAGCTAGCGGGGGGCAATGAGCAGTTCTTC.

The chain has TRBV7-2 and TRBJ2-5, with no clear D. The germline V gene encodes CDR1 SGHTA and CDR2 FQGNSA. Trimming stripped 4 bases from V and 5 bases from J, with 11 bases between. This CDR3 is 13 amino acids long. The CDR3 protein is CASSSSFVETQYF. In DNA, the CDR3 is TGTGCCAGCAGCTCATCATTTGTGGAGACCCAGTACTTC.

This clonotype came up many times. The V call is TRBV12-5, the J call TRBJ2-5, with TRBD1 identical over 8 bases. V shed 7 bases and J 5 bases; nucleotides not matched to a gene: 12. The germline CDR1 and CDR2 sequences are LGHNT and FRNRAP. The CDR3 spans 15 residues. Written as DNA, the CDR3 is TGTGCTAGTGCCCTGGACAGGGATCGGTGGGAGACCCAGTACTTC. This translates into CASALDRDRWETQYF.

The CDR3 here is CASSENSGLGTSYNEQFF. CDR3 sequence (DNA): TGTGCCAGCAGTGAAAACTCCGGCCTGGGCACCTCCTACAATGAGCAGTTCTTC. The rearrangement joins TRBV28 to TRBJ2-1; D ambiguous. The germline V gene has CDR1 MDHEN and CDR2 SYDVKM. V was shortened by 5 bases and J by 0 bases, with 20 bases between the two germline ends. The CDR3 is made up of 18 amino acids.

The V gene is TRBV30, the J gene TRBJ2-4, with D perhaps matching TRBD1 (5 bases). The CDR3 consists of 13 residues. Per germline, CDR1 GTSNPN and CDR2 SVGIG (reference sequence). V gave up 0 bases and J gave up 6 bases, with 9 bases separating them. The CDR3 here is CAWSVQAPNIQYF. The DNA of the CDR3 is TGTGCCTGGAGTGTACAGGCCCCAAACATTCAGTACTTC.

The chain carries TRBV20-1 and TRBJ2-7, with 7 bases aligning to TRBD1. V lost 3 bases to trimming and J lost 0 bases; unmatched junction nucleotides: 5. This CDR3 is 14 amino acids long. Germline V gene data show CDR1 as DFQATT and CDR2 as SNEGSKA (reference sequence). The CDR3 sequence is CSARRQGVSYEQYF. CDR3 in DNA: TGCAGTGCTAGGCGGCAGGGGGTCTCCTACGAGCAGTACTTC.

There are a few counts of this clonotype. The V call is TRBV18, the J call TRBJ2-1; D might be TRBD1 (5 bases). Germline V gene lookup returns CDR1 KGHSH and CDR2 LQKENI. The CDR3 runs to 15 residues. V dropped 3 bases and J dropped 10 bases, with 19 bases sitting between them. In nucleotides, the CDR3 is TGTGCCAGCTCACCGGGCAGGGCGGCTCTTATGGAGCAGTTCTTC. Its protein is CASSPGRAALMEQFF.

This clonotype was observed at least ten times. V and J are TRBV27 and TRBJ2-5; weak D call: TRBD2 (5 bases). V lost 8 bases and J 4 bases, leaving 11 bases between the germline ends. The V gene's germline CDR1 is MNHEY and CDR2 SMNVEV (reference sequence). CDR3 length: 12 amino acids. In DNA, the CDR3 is TGTGCCAGCCCGCAACGGGGAGAGACCCAGTACTTC. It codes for CASPQRGETQYF.

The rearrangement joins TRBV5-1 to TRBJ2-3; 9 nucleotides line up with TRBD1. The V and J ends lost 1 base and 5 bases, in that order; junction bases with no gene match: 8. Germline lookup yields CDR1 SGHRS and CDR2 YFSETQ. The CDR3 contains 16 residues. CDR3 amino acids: CASSLPIQGAGDTQYF. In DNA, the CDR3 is TGCGCCAGCAGCTTGCCAATACAGGGGGCGGGAGATACGCAGTATTTT.

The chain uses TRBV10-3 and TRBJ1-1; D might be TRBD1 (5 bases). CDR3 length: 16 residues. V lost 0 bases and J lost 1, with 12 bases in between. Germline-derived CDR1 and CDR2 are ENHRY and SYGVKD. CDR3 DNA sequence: TGTGCCATCAGTGAGTCGAGGGGCATAGGGAACACTGAAGCTTTCTTT. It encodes CAISESRGIGNTEAFF.

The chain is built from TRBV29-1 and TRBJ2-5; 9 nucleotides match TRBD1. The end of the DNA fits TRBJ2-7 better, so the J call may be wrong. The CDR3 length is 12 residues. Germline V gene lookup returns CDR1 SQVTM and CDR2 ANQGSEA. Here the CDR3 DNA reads TGCAGCGCCGGGACAGGGAGGTACGAGCAGTACTTC. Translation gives CSAGTGRYEQYF.

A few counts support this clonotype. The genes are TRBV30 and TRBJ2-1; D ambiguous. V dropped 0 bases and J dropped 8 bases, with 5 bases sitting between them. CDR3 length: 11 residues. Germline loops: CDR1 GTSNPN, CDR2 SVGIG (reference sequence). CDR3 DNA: TGTGCCTGGAGTGTGGCGTATGAGCAGTTCTTC. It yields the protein CAWSVAYEQFF.

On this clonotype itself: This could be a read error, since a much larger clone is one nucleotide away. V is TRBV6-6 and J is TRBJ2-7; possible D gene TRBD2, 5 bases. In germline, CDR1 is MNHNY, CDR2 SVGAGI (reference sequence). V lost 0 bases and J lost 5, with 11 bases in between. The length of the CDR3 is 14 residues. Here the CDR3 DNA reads TGTGCCAGCAGTTACTCGATACTAGGGCACGAGCAGTACTTC. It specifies CASSYSILGHEQYF.